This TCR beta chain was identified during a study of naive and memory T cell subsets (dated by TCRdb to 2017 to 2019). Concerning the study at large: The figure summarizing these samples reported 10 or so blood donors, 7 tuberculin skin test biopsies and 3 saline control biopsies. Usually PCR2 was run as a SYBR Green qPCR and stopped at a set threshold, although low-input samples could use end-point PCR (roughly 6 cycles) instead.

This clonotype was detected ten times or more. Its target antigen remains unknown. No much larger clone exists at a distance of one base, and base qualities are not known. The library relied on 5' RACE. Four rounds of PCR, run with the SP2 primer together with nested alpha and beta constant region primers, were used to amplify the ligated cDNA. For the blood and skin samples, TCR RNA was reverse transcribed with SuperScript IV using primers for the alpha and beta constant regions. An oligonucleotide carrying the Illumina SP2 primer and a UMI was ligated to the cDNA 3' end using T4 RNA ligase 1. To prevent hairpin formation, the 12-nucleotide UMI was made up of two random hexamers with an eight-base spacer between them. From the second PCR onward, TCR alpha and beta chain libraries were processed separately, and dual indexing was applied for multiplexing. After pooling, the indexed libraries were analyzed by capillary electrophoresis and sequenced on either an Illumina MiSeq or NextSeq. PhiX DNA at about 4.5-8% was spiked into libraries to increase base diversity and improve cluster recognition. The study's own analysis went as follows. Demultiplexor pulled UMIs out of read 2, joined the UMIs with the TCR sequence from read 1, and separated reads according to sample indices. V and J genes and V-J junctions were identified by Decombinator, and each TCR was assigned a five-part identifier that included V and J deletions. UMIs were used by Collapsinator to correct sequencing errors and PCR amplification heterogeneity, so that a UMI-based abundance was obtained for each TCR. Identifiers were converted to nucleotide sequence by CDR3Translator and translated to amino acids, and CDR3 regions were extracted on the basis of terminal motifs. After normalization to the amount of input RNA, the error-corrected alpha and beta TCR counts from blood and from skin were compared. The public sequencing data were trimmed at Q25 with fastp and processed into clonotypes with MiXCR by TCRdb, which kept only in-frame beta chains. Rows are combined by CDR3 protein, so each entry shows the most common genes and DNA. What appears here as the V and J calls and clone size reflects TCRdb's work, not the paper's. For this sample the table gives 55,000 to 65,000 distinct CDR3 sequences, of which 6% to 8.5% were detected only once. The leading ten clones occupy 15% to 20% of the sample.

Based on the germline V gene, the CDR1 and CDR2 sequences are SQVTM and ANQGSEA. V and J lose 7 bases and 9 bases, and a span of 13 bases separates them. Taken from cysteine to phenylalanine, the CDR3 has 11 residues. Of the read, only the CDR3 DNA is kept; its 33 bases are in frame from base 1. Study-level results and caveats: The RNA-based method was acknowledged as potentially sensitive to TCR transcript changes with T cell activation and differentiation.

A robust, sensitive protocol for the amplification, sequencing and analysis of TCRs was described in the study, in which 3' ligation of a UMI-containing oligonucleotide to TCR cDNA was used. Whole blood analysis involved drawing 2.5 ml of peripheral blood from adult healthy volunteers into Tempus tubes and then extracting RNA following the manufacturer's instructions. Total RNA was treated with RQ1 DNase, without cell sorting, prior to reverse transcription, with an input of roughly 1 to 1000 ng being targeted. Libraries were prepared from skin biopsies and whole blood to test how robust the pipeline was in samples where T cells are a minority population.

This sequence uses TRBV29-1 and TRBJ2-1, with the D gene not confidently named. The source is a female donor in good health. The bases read TGCAGCGCTATTGTCGTTAGTGAGCAGTTCTTC. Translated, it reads CSAIVVSEQFF.